The 8 T cell receptor beta chains below come from one sample, sequenced in a study of tumour-infiltrating T cells in Burkitt lymphoma. This table comes from immunoSEQ multiplex PCR, and its TCRdb copy is limited to in-frame clones, with some not included. The data hold 13,000 to 15,000 clones, with 85% to 90% observed a single time. Sequencing was performed on tumor tissue. The receptors stem from a human donor with diffuse large B-cell lymphoma.

The chain has TRBV29-1 and TRBJ2-2; 7 bases are a match to TRBD2. The V segment lost 2 bases and the J segment 8 bases; nucleotides outside the gene matches: 5. The CDR3 spans 13 residues. From germline, CDR1 is SQVTM and CDR2 ANQGSEA. The chain's CDR3 is CSVEIRGGGELFF. CDR3 DNA: TGCAGCGTTGAAATCCGCGGGGGAGGGGAGCTGTTTTTT.

V and J are TRBV29-1 and TRBJ2-3; TRBD1 matches at 8 bases. J lost 1 base, V lost 5 bases, and 2 bases had no gene match. This CDR3 spans 13 amino acids. CDR1 is SQVTM and CDR2 is ANQGSEA in the germline V gene. The CDR3 DNA reads as TGCAGCGTTACACAGGGGGGCACAGATACGCAGTATTTT. Protein product: CSVTQGGTDTQYF.

This clone has only one observation. The chain couples TRBV6-5 to TRBJ1-1, with D unclear. This CDR3 contains 14 residues. Deletions cut 4 bases from V and 4 bases from J, with 13 bases between. The germline V gene has CDR1 MNHEY and CDR2 SVGAGI. The CDR3 spells CASSSEVYGTEAFF. The DNA for the CDR3 is TGTGCCAGCAGTTCGGAGGTTTATGGCACTGAAGCTTTCTTT.

The chain combines TRBV10-3 with TRBJ2-1; no definite D call. CDR1 is ENHRY and CDR2 is SYGVKD in the germline V gene. V lost 3 bases and J lost 6, with 12 bases in between. The CDR3 has 14 residues. CDR3 in amino acids: CAISERNLANEQFF. For the CDR3, the DNA is TGTGCCATCAGTGAAAGAAACCTGGCCAATGAGCAGTTCTTC.

The genes are TRBV29-1 and TRBJ1-2; 8 bases are a match to TRBD1. Looked up from germline, CDR1 is SQVTM and CDR2 is ANQGSEA. The CDR3 totals 11 residues. V shed 5 bases and J 6 bases; nucleotides not matched to a gene: 2. The CDR3 reads CSVYRGDGYTF. The DNA for the CDR3 is TGCAGCGTTTACAGGGGGGATGGCTACACCTTC.

The CDR3 DNA reads as TGTGCCAGCAGCCTTTTAGGGCAGGGTCGCGGCTACACCTTC. Its translation is CASSLLGQGRGYTF. This chain connects TRBV6-5 to TRBJ1-2, with D maybe TRBD1 (5 bases). Trimming stripped 6 bases from V and 8 bases from J, with 19 bases between. CDR3 length: 14 residues. Germline CDR1 MNHEY, CDR2 SVGAGI.

V usage is TRBV2 and J usage is TRBJ2-7; D gene uncertain. V was cut by 1 base and J by 6 bases, with 16 bases left in between. Germline loops: CDR1 SNHLY, CDR2 FYNNEI. The CDR3 runs to 15 residues. CDR3: CASSEGVGLTREQYF. The CDR3 coding sequence is TGTGCCAGCAGTGAAGGGGTAGGCCTAACCCGCGAGCAGTACTTC.

This chain links TRBV2 with TRBJ1-1; 7 positions match TRBD1. V lost 1 base, J lost 8 bases, and 4 bases stayed unmatched. CDR3 length: 13 residues. CDR1 is SNHLY, CDR2 FYNNEI, per germline. CDR3 sequence (DNA): TGTGCCAGCAGTGAAGACTCGGGACAGGAAGCTTTCTTT. This sequence encodes CASSEDSGQEAFF.